Reported below is one T cell receptor beta chain. Method: immunoSEQ multiplex PCR; TCRdb's copy keeps in-frame clones and lacks some. Here the sample spans around 87,000 clones, around 89% being singletons. This sample was included in a study of blood T cell repertoires in COVID-19. This TCR was sampled from a man aged 45-60 years with acute or convalescent COVID-19. The source material was peripheral blood.

CDR3 DNA: TGTGCCAGCAGTGAAAGACTAGCGGGGGAGACCCAGTACTTC. As protein: CASSERLAGETQYF. The V gene is TRBV2, the J gene TRBJ2-5, with 11 bases fitting TRBD2. The V gene's germline CDR1 is SNHLY and CDR2 FYNNEI. V shed 2 bases and J 5 bases; nucleotides not matched to a gene: 1. This CDR3 comprises 14 residues.